Sequencing of this T cell receptor beta chain was carried out in a study of spatial heterogeneity in lung cancer. The wider study: Any follow-up PBMC samples that were available went on to be sequenced, and the median time to follow-up was around 25 months after resection. Compared with alpha-chain sequences, beta-chain sequences were consistently detected in greater numbers. General study results and limits: Follow-up blood showed ubiquitous expanded tumor TCRs less than blood at resection did.

This clonotype was counted between two and nine times. The antigen remains unidentified. TCRdb reprocessed the 5' RACE reads via MiXCR and lists one record per CDR3 protein. The data contain fewer than 150,000 distinct CDR3 sequences, 10% to 12% of them singletons. Time point given: blood at routine non-recurrence follow-up after resection. The authors sequenced whole RNA from tumor, nontumor lung or frozen PBMC without sorting. CDR1 and CDR2 (germline): SNHLY, FYNNEI. V shed 2 bases and J shed 2 bases, with 10 bases lying between them. The CDR3 has 15 residues. The sample in question was PBMCs, obtained at follow-up. The source of this sequence is a female donor with early-stage non-small cell lung cancer. The chain has TRBV2 and TRBJ1-5, with a tentative D call TRBD1 (5 bases). The CDR3 sequence is CASSESQGGNQPQHF. CDR3 in DNA: TGTGCCAGCAGTGAATCTCAGGGCGGCAATCAGCCCCAGCATTTT.